A single sample is the source of the 26 T cell receptor beta chains below, sequenced in a study of CD8+CD57+ T cells in acquired aplastic anemia. Selection for sequencing was limited to patients who had shown CD8+CD57+ cell expansion by flow cytometry. For CDR3 and TCR beta VDJ profiling, genomic DNA was the template used. In TCRdb, the reads were re-called with MiXCR into one record per CDR3 protein. This sample carries hundreds of thousands of distinct CDR3 sequences, about a third of them seen once, and the ten largest clones take 0.82%. Sequencing was performed on sorted CD4+, CD8+, or CD8+CD57+ T cells (not recorded which) from PBMCs. The receptors originated from a human donor with aplastic anemia.

The J gene is TRBJ1-2, the V gene TRBV15; a possible D gene is TRBD1 (5 bases). The CDR3 contains 14 residues. The germline V and J ends were trimmed by 0 bases and 4 bases, with 9 bases remaining between them. From germline, CDR1 is LNHNV and CDR2 YYDKDF (reference sequence). CDR3 coding DNA: TGTGCCACCAGCAGAGACAGGGAAGGCTATGGCTACACCTTC. Translating it yields CATSRDREGYGYTF.

V is TRBV19 and J is TRBJ2-5, with D perhaps matching TRBD1 or TRBD2 (5 bases each). The V gene lost 11 bases and the J gene lost 1 base, with 11 bases spanning the gap. The germline V gene has CDR1 LNHDA and CDR2 SQIVND (reference sequence). The CDR3 runs 12 residues. In DNA form, the CDR3 reads TGTGCCCGGGGACGGCCCCAAGAGACCCAGTACTTC. This encodes CARGRPQETQYF. The complete variable domain, with remaining parts taken from reference TRBV19 and TRBJ2-5, reads DGGITQSPKYLFRKEGQNVTLSCEQNLNHDAMYWYRQDPGQGLRLIYYSQIVNDFQKGDIAEGYSVSREKKESFPLTVTSAQKNPTAFYLCARGRPQETQYFGPGTRLLVL.

Many counts were recorded for this clonotype. This chain uses TRBV19 with TRBJ1-4, with D perhaps matching TRBD1 (6 bases). The CDR3 has 15 amino acids. V was shortened by 5 bases and J by 3 bases, with 13 bases between the two germline ends. The germline gives CDR1 LNHDA, CDR2 SQIVND (reference sequence). The CDR3 reads CASSQTGSSNEKLFF. The CDR3 DNA follows: TGTGCCAGTAGTCAAACAGGGAGCTCTAATGAAAAACTGTTTTTT.

There are many counts of this clonotype. V is TRBV15 and J is TRBJ2-3; D is ambiguous. Germline-derived CDR1 and CDR2 are LNHNV and YYDKDF (reference sequence). Trimming left V 3 bases short and J 0 bases short, with 7 bases between. There are 14 residues in the CDR3. CDR3 in amino acids: CATSSTTSTDTQYF. Here the CDR3 DNA reads TGTGCCACCAGCAGCACTACTAGCACAGATACGCAGTATTTT.

As concerns this clonotype: A much larger clonotype is one base distant, so this may be a read error. This chain uses TRBV10-1 with TRBJ2-5; D call uncertain. From germline, CDR1 is WNHNN and CDR2 SYGVQD (reference sequence). This CDR3 has 17 amino acids. V lost 0 bases, J lost 2 bases, and 16 bases lay in between. The CDR3 here is CASSESKLGSHQETQYF. The CDR3 DNA follows: TGCGCCAGCAGTGAGTCGAAGCTCGGGTCGCATCAAGAGACCCAGTACTTC.

There are many counts of this clonotype. The chain couples TRBV29-1 to TRBJ1-2; possible D gene TRBD1, 5 bases. The CDR3 runs to 14 residues. Germline lookup yields CDR1 SQVTM and CDR2 ANQGSEA. V was pared by 0 bases and J by 4 bases, with 12 bases between. CDR3 coding DNA: TGCAGCGTTGAAGATGGGGAGCAGGGCTATGGCTACACCTTC. This sequence encodes CSVEDGEQGYGYTF.

The V gene is TRBV20-1, the J gene TRBJ2-1; 8 nucleotides align to TRBD2. Losses at the gene ends were 4 bases for V and 3 bases for J; bases not matched to a gene: 5. Germline values: CDR1 DFQATT, CDR2 SNEGSKA (reference sequence). The CDR3 has 14 amino acids. This CDR3 is CSATSGGHYNEQFF. The CDR3 DNA reads as TGCAGTGCTACCAGCGGGGGACACTACAATGAGCAGTTCTTC.

This clonotype was observed at least ten times. The chain carries TRBV14 and TRBJ1-2, with a tentative D call TRBD1 (5 bases). Germline CDR1 SGHDN, CDR2 FVKESK. Trimming took 1 base from V and 4 from J, leaving 19 bases between them. This CDR3 spans 17 amino acids. The CDR3 DNA is TGTGCCAGCAGCCAAGGATCTACGGGGGGATTAGTCTATGGCTACACCTTC. It encodes CASSQGSTGGLVYGYTF.

Comment on this clonotype: This could be a read error, since a much larger clone is one nucleotide away. V and J are TRBV20-1 and TRBJ1-5, with TRBD1 matching 9 bases. Germline V gene data show CDR1 as DFQATT and CDR2 as SNEGSKA (reference sequence). The V gene end was trimmed by 3 bases and the J gene end by 4 bases; junction bases not matched to a gene: 10. The CDR3 loop spans 16 amino acids. CDR3 sequence reads: CSARGQGGGGNQPQHF. In nucleotides, the CDR3 is TGCAGTGCTAGGGGACAGGGAGGTGGAGGGAATCAGCCCCAGCATTTT.

This clonotype was observed at least ten times. The chain links TRBV20-1 to TRBJ2-7; 7 positions agree with TRBD2. The CDR3 runs to 13 residues. The germline CDR1 and CDR2 sequences are DFQATT and SNEGSKA (reference sequence). V lost 5 bases to trimming and J lost 7 bases; unmatched junction nucleotides: 11. CDR3 loop: CSAVWTRTGEQYF. The CDR3 DNA follows: TGCAGTGCTGTTTGGACTAGAACGGGTGAGCAGTACTTC.

This clonotype has ten or more counts. V usage is TRBV20-1 and J usage is TRBJ2-3; D is unclear. From germline, CDR1 is DFQATT and CDR2 SNEGSKA (reference sequence). V dropped 6 bases and J dropped 3 bases, with 7 bases sitting between them. The length of the CDR3 is 11 residues. This CDR3 reads CSAPFTDTQYF. CDR3 coding DNA: TGCAGTGCCCCTTTTACAGATACGCAGTATTTT.

This clonotype was detected ten times or more. V is TRBV19 and J is TRBJ1-2; D is unclear. Trimming removed 4 bases at V and 4 bases at J, with 4 bases between. Germline V CDR1 and CDR2: LNHDA, SQIVND (reference sequence). The CDR3 has 11 residues. CDR3 sequence: CASSTGYGYTF. CDR3 nucleotide sequence: TGTGCCAGTAGTACGGGCTATGGCTACACCTTC.

This clonotype was seen ten or more times. V gene TRBV10-3 combines with J gene TRBJ1-2; D call uncertain. The germline V and J ends were trimmed by 5 bases and 4 bases, with 20 bases remaining between them. The CDR3 runs to 16 residues. The germline V gene has CDR1 ENHRY and CDR2 SYGVKD. CDR3 in amino acids: CAISNPVAAESYGYTF. The CDR3 DNA is TGTGCCATCAGTAACCCGGTGGCAGCCGAGAGCTATGGCTACACCTTC.

This clonotype has a count of ten or more. V usage is TRBV20-1 and J usage is TRBJ2-7; 7 bases are a match to TRBD1. V trimming: 4 bases; J trimming: 2 bases; junction bases outside the gene matches: 5. The CDR3 totals 13 residues. The germline gives CDR1 DFQATT, CDR2 SNEGSKA (reference sequence). In nucleotides, the CDR3 is TGCAGTGCTATACCGACAGGGACCTACGAGCAGTACTTC. Amino acids: CSAIPTGTYEQYF.

The chain is built from TRBV6-2 or TRBV6-3 and TRBJ1-1, with D tentatively TRBD1 (6 bases). The CDR3 has 14 residues. Germline CDR1 MNHEY, CDR2 SVGEGT. The V gene lost 0 bases and the J gene lost 5 bases, with 10 bases spanning the gap. CDR3 amino acids: CASSYSEGGTEAFF. The CDR3 DNA is TGTGCCAGCAGTTACTCGGAGGGGGGTACTGAAGCTTTCTTT.

This clonotype was seen ten or more times. The V gene is TRBV7-2, the J gene TRBJ1-1; D is unclear. V dropped 1 base and J dropped 4 bases, with 7 bases sitting between them. Germline CDR1 reads SGHTA; CDR2 reads FQGNSA. The CDR3 runs 13 residues. The CDR3 protein is CASSLGGPTEAFF. The CDR3 DNA reads as TGTGCCAGCAGCTTAGGTGGTCCCACTGAAGCTTTCTTT.

This clonotype was seen ten or more times. The chain uses TRBV11-2 and TRBJ1-6, with D possibly TRBD1 on 5 matching bases. V lost 3 bases, J lost 7 bases, and 16 bases lay in between. CDR1 is SGHAT and CDR2 is FQNNGV in the germline V gene. The CDR3 is made up of 16 amino acids. The CDR3, as DNA: TGTGCCAGCAGCTTCTCTTTGGGACGGGGGAATTCACCCCTCCACTTT. Translation gives CASSFSLGRGNSPLHF.

On this clonotype itself: This may come from a read error, since a much larger clone is one base off. The chain uses TRBV2 and TRBJ1-1; D might be TRBD1 (6 bases). The V end lost 7 bases, the J end lost 6 bases, and 12 bases lay between the germline ends. The CDR3 extends over 12 amino acids. Per the germline V gene, CDR1 is SNHLY and CDR2 is FYNNEI. In nucleotides, the CDR3 is TGTGCCAGCAAAGGGGGTACGGCTGAAGCTTTCTTT. Amino acid sequence: CASKGGTAEAFF.

This clonotype was counted many times. V and J are TRBV2 and TRBJ2-7; D assignment may be TRBD1 or TRBD2 (5 bases each). CDR1 is SNHLY and CDR2 is FYNNEI in the germline V gene. V was pared by 6 bases and J by 2 bases, with 17 bases between. The CDR3 covers 15 residues. The CDR3 here is CASSNLGRLAYEQYF. The CDR3 region has the DNA TGTGCCAGCAGCAATTTGGGACGTCTAGCCTACGAGCAGTACTTC.

About this clonotype itself: Because it lacks the conserved phenylalanine or tryptophan at the end, this CDR3 is likely a read error. The V gene is TRBV29-1, the J gene TRBJ2-5, with D possibly matching TRBD1 (5 bases). CDR3 size: 11 residues. Germline V lookup: CDR1 SQVTM, CDR2 ANQGSEA. V was cut by 5 bases and J by 4 bases, with 8 bases left in between. CDR3 residues: CSVRRGETQYS. The DNA for the CDR3 is TGCAGCGTTCGAAGGGGAGAGACCCAGTACTCC.

This chain connects TRBV5-4 to TRBJ2-4; 7 bases match TRBD2. J gave up 0 bases and V 3 bases, and 9 bases lay outside the gene matches. The CDR3 is 17 residues long. Germline values: CDR1 SGHNT, CDR2 YYREEE (reference sequence). The CDR3 DNA reads TGTGCCAGCAGCTCACAGCGGGGTGAGCTAGCCAAAAACATTCAGTACTTC. The encoded protein is CASSSQRGELAKNIQYF.

This clonotype has just a few counts. This chain connects TRBV28 to TRBJ2-7; 7 nucleotides line up with TRBD1. In germline, CDR1 is MDHEN, CDR2 SYDVKM. The CDR3 is 13 amino acids. J lost 4 bases, V lost 7 bases, and 7 bases had no gene match. CDR3 residues: CASTRGGSYEQYF. Here the CDR3 DNA reads TGTGCCAGCACCCGAGGGGGCAGTTACGAGCAGTACTTC.

This clonotype appeared a single time. A junction boundary mismatches the germline segment, possibly from a read error. This chain uses TRBV24-1 with TRBJ1-6; a possible D gene is TRBD1 (5 bases). There are 13 residues in the CDR3. Germline CDR1 and CDR2: KGHDR and SFDVKD. CDR3 DNA sequence: TGTGCCACCAATAACAGGTATAGTTCACCCCTCCACTTT. Its translation: CATNNRYSSPLHF.

This clonotype showed up just a few times. The chain is built from TRBV20-1 and TRBJ2-3, with 8 bases fitting TRBD1. The V segment lost 6 bases and the J segment 4 bases; nucleotides outside the gene matches: 12. Germline lookup yields CDR1 DFQATT and CDR2 SNEGSKA (reference sequence). CDR3 length: 15 amino acids. CDR3 region: CSARRDRWLADTQYF. Here the CDR3 DNA reads TGCAGTGCACGGCGGGACAGGTGGCTCGCAGATACGCAGTATTTT.

This clonotype was seen a few times. The chain uses TRBV5-1 and TRBJ1-1; 7 bases agree with TRBD1. The CDR3 has 15 residues. J gave up 5 bases and V 4 bases, and 11 bases lay outside the gene matches. Germline V gene lookup returns CDR1 SGHRS and CDR2 YFSETQ. DNA of the CDR3: TGCGCCAGCAGCCCATCCGGACAGGTTACGACTGAAGCTTTCTTT. Translation gives CASSPSGQVTTEAFF.

This chain uses TRBV6-4 with TRBJ1-2; D ambiguous. CDR1 MRHNA and CDR2 SNTAGT come from the germline V gene. The CDR3 has 16 amino acids. Trimming took 5 bases from V and 4 from J, leaving 20 bases between them. CDR3 residues: CASSSRAKGLGYGYTF. The DNA for the CDR3 is TGTGCCAGCAGTTCTCGGGCGAAAGGGCTCGGCTATGGCTACACCTTC.